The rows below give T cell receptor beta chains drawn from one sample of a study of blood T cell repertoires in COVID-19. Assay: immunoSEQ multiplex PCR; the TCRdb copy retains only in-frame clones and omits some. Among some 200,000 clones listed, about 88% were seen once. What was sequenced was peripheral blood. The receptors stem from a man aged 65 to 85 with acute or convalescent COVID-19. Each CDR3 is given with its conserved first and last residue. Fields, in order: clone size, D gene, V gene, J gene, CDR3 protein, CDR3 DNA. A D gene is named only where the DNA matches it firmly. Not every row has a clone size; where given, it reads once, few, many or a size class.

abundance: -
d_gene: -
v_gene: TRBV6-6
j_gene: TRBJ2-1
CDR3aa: CASRKADSYNEQFF
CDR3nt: TGTGCCAGCAGAAAAGCGGACTCCTACAATGAGCAGTTCTTC

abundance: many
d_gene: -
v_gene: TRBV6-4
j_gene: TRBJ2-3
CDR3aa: CASSFRDTDTQYF
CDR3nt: TGTGCCAGCAGTTTCCGGGACACAGATACGCAGTATTTT

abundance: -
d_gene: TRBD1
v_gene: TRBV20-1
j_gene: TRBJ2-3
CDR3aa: CSAIDRGLDTQYF
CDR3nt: TGCAGTGCTATTGACAGGGGGTTAGATACGCAGTATTTT

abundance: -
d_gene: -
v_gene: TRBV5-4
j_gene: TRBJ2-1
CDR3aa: CASSYNLVALSSYNEQFF
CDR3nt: TGTGCCAGCAGCTATAACCTGGTGGCTTTAAGCTCCTACAATGAGCAGTTCTTC

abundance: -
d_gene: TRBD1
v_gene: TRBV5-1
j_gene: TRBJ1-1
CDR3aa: CASSDPGGESTEAFF
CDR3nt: TGCGCCAGCAGCGATCCAGGGGGCGAGAGCACTGAAGCTTTCTTT

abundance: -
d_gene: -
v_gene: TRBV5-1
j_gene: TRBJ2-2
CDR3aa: CASRIGITGELFF
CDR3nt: TGCGCCAGCAGGATCGGTATCACCGGGGAGCTGTTTTTT

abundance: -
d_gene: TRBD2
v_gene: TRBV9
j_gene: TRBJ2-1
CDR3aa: CASSEGTSVSSYNEQFF
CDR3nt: TGTGCCAGCAGCGAGGGGACTAGCGTTTCCTCCTACAATGAGCAGTTCTTC

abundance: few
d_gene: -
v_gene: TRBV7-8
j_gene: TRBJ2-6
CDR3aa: CASSLVVRASSGANVLTF
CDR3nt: TGTGCCAGCAGCTTAGTGGTGAGGGCCAGCTCTGGGGCCAACGTCCTGACTTTC

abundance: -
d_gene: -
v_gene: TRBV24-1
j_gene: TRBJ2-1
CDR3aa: CATSGTGRNEQFF
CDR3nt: TGTGCCACCAGTGGTACAGGGAGAAATGAGCAGTTCTTC

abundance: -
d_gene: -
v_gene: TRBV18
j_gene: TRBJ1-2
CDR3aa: CASSSNLGQLDGYTF
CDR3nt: TGTGCCAGCTCATCGAACCTTGGACAGTTGGATGGCTACACCTTC

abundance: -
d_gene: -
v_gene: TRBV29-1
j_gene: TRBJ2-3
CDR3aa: CSVEGWSGRSTDTQYF
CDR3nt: TGCAGCGTTGAAGGCTGGAGCGGGCGTAGCACAGATACGCAGTATTTT

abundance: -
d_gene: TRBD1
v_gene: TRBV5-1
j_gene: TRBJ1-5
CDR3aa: CASSLGGTANQPQHF
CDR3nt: TGCGCCAGCAGCTTGGGAGGGACAGCTAATCAGCCCCAGCATTTT

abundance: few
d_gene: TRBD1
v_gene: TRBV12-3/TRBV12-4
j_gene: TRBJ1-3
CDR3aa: CATRDSSGNTIYF
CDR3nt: TGTGCCACCCGGGACAGCTCTGGAAACACCATATATTTT

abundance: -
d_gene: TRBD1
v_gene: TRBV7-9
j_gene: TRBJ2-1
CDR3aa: CASSAQGVRNNEQFF
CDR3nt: TGTGCCAGCAGCGCCCAGGGGGTGAGAAACAATGAGCAGTTCTTC

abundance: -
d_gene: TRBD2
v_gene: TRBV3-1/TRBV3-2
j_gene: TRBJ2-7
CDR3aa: CASGLAGEDEQYF
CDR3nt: TGTGCCAGCGGACTAGCGGGAGAAGACGAGCAGTACTTC

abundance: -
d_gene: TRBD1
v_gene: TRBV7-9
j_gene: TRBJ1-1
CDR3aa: CASSLLLMSGQFDTEAFF
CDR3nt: TGTGCCAGCAGCTTATTATTGATGTCGGGACAGTTTGACACTGAAGCTTTCTTT

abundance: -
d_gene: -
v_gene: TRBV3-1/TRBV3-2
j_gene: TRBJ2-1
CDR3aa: CASSPSAGNEQFF
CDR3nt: TGTGCCAGCAGCCCCTCGGCGGGCAATGAGCAGTTCTTC

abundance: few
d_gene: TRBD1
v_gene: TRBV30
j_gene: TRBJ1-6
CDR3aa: CAWTPGTGGFYNSPLHF
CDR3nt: TGTGCCTGGACCCCCGGGACAGGGGGCTTTTATAATTCACCCCTCCACTTT

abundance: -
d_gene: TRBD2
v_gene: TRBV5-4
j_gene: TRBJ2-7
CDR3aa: CASSFRREPYEQYF
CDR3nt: TGTGCCAGCAGCTTCCGGCGGGAGCCCTACGAGCAGTACTTC

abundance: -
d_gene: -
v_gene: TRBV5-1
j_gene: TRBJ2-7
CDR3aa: CASKLAGTLYYEQYF
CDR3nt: TGCGCCAGCAAGCTAGCAGGCACCCTCTACTACGAGCAGTACTTC

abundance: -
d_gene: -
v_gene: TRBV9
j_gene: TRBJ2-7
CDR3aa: CASSVAPAGWYEQYF
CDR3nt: TGTGCCAGCAGCGTAGCCCCAGCAGGGTGGTACGAGCAGTACTTC

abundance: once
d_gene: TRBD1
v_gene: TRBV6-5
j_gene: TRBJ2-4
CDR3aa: CASSSTGLAKNIQYF
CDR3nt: TGTGCCAGCAGTTCGACAGGGCTAGCCAAAAACATTCAGTACTTC

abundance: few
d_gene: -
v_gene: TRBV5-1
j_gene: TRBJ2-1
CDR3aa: CASSLTPSSSYNEQFF
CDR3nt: TGCGCCAGCAGCCTAACCCCCTCGAGCTCCTACAATGAGCAGTTCTTC

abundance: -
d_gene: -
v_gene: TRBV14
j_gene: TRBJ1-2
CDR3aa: CASSQDLRERGYTF
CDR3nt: TGTGCCAGCAGCCAAGATTTGAGGGAAAGGGGCTACACCTTC

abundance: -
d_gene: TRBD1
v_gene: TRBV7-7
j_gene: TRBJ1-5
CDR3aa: CASSREGDRGYSNQPQHF
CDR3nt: TGTGCTAGCAGCCGGGAAGGGGACAGGGGATATTCAAATCAGCCCCAGCATTTT

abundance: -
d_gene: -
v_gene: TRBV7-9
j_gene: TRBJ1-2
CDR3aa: CASSLAGGSGYTF
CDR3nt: TGTGCCAGCAGCTTAGCCGGGGGTTCCGGCTACACCTTC

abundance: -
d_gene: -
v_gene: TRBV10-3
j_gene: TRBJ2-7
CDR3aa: CAIKPSSTSNEQYF
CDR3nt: TGTGCCATCAAGCCTTCTTCCACTAGTAACGAGCAGTACTTC

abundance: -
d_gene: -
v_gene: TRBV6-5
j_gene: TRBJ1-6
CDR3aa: CASRDLANSPLHF
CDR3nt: TGTGCCAGCAGGGACTTAGCTAATTCACCCCTCCACTTT

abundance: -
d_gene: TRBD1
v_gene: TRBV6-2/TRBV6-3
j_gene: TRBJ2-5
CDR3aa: CASTPTQTGPETQYF
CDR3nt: TGTGCCAGCACCCCGACTCAGACAGGGCCCGAGACCCAGTACTTC

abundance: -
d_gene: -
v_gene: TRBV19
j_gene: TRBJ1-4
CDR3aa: CASSNGGFWATNEKLFF
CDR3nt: TGTGCCAGTAGTAACGGGGGGTTCTGGGCAACTAATGAAAAACTGTTTTTT

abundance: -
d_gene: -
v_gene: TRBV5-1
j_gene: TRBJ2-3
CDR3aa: CASSTGQNTDTQYF
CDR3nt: TGCGCCAGCAGCACCGGACAGAACACAGATACGCAGTATTTT

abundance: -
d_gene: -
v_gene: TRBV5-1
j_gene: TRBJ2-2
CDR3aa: CASKEGDTGELFF
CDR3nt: TGCGCCAGCAAGGAAGGAGACACCGGGGAGCTGTTTTTT

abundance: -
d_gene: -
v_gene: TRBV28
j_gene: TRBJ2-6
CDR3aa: CASSPTTIGANVLTF
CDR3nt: TGTGCCAGCAGTCCAACCACAATCGGGGCCAACGTCCTGACTTTC

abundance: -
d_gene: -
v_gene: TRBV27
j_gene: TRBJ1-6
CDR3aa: CASSSGTPNSPLHF
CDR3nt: TGTGCCAGCAGTAGTGGGACACCTAATTCACCCCTCCACTTT

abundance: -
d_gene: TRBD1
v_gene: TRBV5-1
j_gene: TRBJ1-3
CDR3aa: CASSLTGVGNTIYF
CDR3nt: TGCGCCAGCAGCTTGACAGGGGTAGGGAACACCATATATTTT

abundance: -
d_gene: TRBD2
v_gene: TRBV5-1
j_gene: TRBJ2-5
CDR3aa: CASSLAGSGSRETQYF
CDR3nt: TGCGCCAGCAGCTTGGCCGGGAGCGGGAGTCGGGAGACCCAGTACTTC

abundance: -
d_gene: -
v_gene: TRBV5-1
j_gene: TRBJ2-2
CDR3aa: CASSRDKHGELFF
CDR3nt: TGCGCCAGCAGCAGGGACAAGCACGGGGAGCTGTTTTTT

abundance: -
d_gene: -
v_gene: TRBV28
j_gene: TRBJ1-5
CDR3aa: CATSQGTQPQHF
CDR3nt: TGTGCCACCTCACAGGGTACTCAGCCCCAGCATTTT

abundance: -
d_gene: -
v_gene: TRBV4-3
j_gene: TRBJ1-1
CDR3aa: CASSQDPGGSQAFF
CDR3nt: TGCGCCAGCAGCCAAGATCCTGGGGGCTCGCAAGCTTTCTTT

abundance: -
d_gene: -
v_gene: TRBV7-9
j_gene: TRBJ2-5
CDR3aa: CASSHQETQYF
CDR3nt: TGTGCCAGCAGCCATCAGGAGACCCAGTACTTC

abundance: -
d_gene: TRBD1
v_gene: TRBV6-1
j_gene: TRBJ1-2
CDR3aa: CASSEGTGIYTF
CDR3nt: TGTGCCAGCAGTGAGGGGACAGGGATCTACACCTTC

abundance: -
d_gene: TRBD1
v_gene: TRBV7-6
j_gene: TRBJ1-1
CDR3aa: CASSSDRVSHTEAFF
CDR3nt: TGTGCCAGCAGCTCTGACAGGGTTTCCCACACTGAAGCTTTCTTT

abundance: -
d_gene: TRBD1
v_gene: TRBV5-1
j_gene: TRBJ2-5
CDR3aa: CASSSGQGETQYF
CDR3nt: TGCGCCAGCAGCTCGGGACAGGGGGAGACCCAGTACTTC

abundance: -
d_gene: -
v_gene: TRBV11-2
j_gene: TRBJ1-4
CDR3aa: CASSFYTGIEKLFF
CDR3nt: TGTGCCAGCAGCTTCTACACAGGGATTGAAAAACTGTTTTTT

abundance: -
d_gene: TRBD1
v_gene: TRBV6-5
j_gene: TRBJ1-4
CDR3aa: CASRPSGTGSEKLFF
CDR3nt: TGTGCCAGCAGGCCCTCCGGGACAGGGAGTGAAAAACTGTTTTTT

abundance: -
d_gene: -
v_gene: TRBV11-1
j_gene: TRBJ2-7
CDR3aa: CASSLLQGSYEQYF
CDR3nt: TGTGCCAGCAGCTTACTACAGGGTAGTTACGAGCAGTACTTC

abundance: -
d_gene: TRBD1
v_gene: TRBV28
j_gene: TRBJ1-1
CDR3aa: CASREPGGAGTEAFF
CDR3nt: TGTGCCAGCAGGGAACCAGGGGGCGCCGGCACTGAAGCTTTCTTT

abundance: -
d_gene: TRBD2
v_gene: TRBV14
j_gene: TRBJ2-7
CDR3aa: CASSQGLAGRSYEQYF
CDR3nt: TGTGCCAGCAGCCAAGGACTAGCGGGACGCTCCTACGAGCAGTACTTC

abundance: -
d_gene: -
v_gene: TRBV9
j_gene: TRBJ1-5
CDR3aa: CASSLDELTQPQHF
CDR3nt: TGTGCCAGCAGCTTAGACGAGCTAACCCAGCCCCAGCATTTT